This passage covers 9 T cell receptor beta chains from one sample sequenced in a study of tumor-infiltrating lymphocytes in localized non-small cell lung cancer. Here immunoSEQ multiplex PCR was the method, and the copy in TCRdb shows in-frame clones only, minus some. The sample lists about 9,800 clones, around 70% occurring once. Input material: lung tumor tissue. The receptors were gathered from a human donor with non-small cell lung cancer.

The chain is built from TRBV7-2 and TRBJ1-1; D not resolved. From germline, CDR1 is SGHTA and CDR2 FQGNSA. Trimming took 3 bases from V and 4 from J, leaving 9 bases between them. This CDR3 is 13 amino acids long. The CDR3 DNA follows: TGTGCCAGCAGCTTCACGGGAAGCACTGAAGCTTTCTTT. It is translated as CASSFTGSTEAFF.

This clone was observed a handful of times. The chain combines TRBV5-6 with TRBJ1-1; D unclear. The CDR3 loop spans 14 amino acids. Trimming took 1 base from V and 0 from J, leaving 7 bases between them. Germline CDR1 is SGHDT and CDR2 is YYEEEE. The CDR3 is CASSLRGMNTEAFF. CDR3 sequence (DNA): TGTGCCAGCAGCTTGCGGGGAATGAACACTGAAGCTTTCTTT.

The chain joins TRBV9 to TRBJ2-7, with TRBD2 identical over 11 bases. Germline V gene lookup returns CDR1 SGDLS and CDR2 YYNGEE. V shed 1 base and J 7 bases; nucleotides not matched to a gene: 7. The CDR3 spans 15 residues. The CDR3 DNA reads TGTGCCAGCAGCGTACTAGCGGGGGGTTTGGGAGAGCAGTACTTC. Protein: CASSVLAGGLGEQYF.

Only a few counts were recorded for this clone. The gene calls are TRBV6-5 and TRBJ1-3; tentatively, D is TRBD1 (5 bases). The CDR3 extends over 11 amino acids. The V gene lost 11 bases and the J gene lost 4 bases, with 9 bases spanning the gap. The germline V gene encodes CDR1 MNHEY and CDR2 SVGAGI. As DNA, the CDR3 is TGTGCCGCAGGGACCGGAAACACCATATATTTT. Translation gives CAAGTGNTIYF.

The rearrangement joins TRBV6-1 to TRBJ1-4; tentatively, D is TRBD1 (6 bases). The CDR3 totals 13 residues. Trimming removed 1 base at V and 11 bases at J, with 11 bases between. CDR1 and CDR2 (germline): MNHNS, SASEGT. The CDR3 region is CASSEEGGGKLFF. In DNA, the CDR3 is TGTGCCAGCAGTGAAGAGGGGGGAGGGAAACTGTTTTTT.

The chain employs TRBV19 and TRBJ2-5; D is ambiguous. The CDR3 has 12 residues. The germline V and J ends were trimmed by 4 bases and 2 bases, with 5 bases remaining between them. CDR1 LNHDA and CDR2 SQIVND come from the germline V gene (reference sequence). The CDR3 loop is CASSSTQETQYF. For the CDR3, the DNA is TGTGCCAGTAGTAGCACACAAGAGACCCAGTACTTC. Full variable domain (rest looked up from reference TRBV19 and TRBJ2-5): DGGITQSPKYLFRKEGQNVTLSCEQNLNHDAMYWYRQDPGQGLRLIYYSQIVNDFQKGDIAEGYSVSREKKESFPLTVTSAQKNPTAFYLCASSSTQETQYFGPGTRLLVL.

This clone is large (0.1 to 1%) by share. The chain recombines TRBV5-6 with TRBJ2-7; D gene uncertain. The ends were cut back, 2 bases at V and 0 bases at J, with 18 bases in the middle. Germline values: CDR1 SGHDT, CDR2 YYEEEE. The CDR3 has 17 residues. The CDR3 loop is CASSFSVGVPISYEQYF. Here the CDR3 DNA reads TGTGCCAGCAGCTTTAGTGTGGGCGTACCGATCTCCTACGAGCAGTACTTC.

This clone was found once. The chain has TRBV10-3 and TRBJ2-3, with a possible D match to TRBD2 (5 bases). From germline, CDR1 is ENHRY and CDR2 SYGVKD. The germline V and J ends were trimmed by 3 bases and 6 bases, with 7 bases remaining between them. The CDR3 contains 12 residues. The CDR3 DNA sequence: TGTGCCATCAGTGACCGAGGGGATACGCAGTATTTT. This codes for CAISDRGDTQYF.

The V and J genes are TRBV11-2 and TRBJ1-2, with D possibly matching TRBD1 (6 bases). Germline loops: CDR1 SGHAT, CDR2 FQNNGV. The V gene lost 5 bases and the J gene lost 8 bases, with 15 bases spanning the gap. This CDR3 region has 13 residues. The chain's CDR3 is CASSPTTQGGYTF. The DNA for the CDR3 is TGTGCCAGCAGCCCGACTACACAGGGCGGCTACACCTTC.